The 2 T cell receptor beta chains in this list originate from one sample, sequenced in a study of T cells in Graves' hyperthyroidism and ophthalmopathy. What was amplified from RNA transcripts were TCR beta CDR3 regions. HTBI primers were employed in a first-round RT-PCR of the TCR CDR3. In TCRdb, the multiplex PCR reads were re-called with MiXCR into one record per CDR3 protein. The profile shows hundreds of thousands of distinct CDR3 sequences, approximately 14% of them singletons. The sample consisted of blood. These receptor sequences come from a woman aged 18-29 years with Graves' hyperthyroidism.

This clonotype was seen repeatedly, ten times or more. The chain has TRBV30 and TRBJ1-3, with D uncertain. This CDR3 has 11 residues. V lost 4 bases, J lost 5 bases, and 6 bases lay in between. Germline V lookup: CDR1 GTSNPN, CDR2 SVGIG (reference sequence). DNA for the CDR3: TGTGCCTGGACTGGGAGAAACACCATATATTTT. It is translated as CAWTGRNTIYF.

The sample holds a few counts of this clonotype. The CDR3 is CASSPRIGSSGNTIYF. CDR3 nucleotides: TGTGCCAGCAGCCCCAGAATCGGGAGCTCTGGAAACACCATATATTTT. V and J are TRBV11-3 and TRBJ1-3; D unresolved. The V gene's germline CDR1 is SGHNT and CDR2 YENEEA. V lost 5 bases, J lost 0 bases, and 14 bases lay in between. The CDR3 is 16 amino acids. The complete variable domain, with remaining parts taken from reference TRBV11-3 and TRBJ1-3, reads EAGVVQSPRYKIIEKKQPVAFWCNPISGHNTLYWYLQNLGQGPELLIRYENEEAVDDSQLPKDRFSAERLKGVDSTLKIQPAELGDSAVYLCASSPRIGSSGNTIYFGEGSWLTVV.